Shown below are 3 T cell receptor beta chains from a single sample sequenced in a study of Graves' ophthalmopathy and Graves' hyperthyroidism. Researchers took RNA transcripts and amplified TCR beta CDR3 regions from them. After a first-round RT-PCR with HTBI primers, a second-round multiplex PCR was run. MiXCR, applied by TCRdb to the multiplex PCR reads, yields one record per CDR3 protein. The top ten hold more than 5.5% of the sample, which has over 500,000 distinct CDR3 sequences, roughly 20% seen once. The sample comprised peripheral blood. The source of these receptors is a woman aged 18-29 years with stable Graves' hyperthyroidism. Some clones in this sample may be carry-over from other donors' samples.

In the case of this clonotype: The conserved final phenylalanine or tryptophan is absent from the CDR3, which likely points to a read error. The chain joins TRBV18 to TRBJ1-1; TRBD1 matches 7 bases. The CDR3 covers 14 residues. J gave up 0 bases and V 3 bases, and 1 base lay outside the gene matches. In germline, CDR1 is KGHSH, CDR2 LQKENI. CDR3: CASSPGTVNTEAFL. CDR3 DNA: TGTGCCAGCTCACCCGGGACAGTGAACACTGAAGCTTTCTTG.

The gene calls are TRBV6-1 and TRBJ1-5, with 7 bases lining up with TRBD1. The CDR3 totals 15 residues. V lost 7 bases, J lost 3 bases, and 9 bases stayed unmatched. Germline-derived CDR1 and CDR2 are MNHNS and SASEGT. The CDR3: CASKNRDSTNQPQHF. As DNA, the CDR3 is TGTGCCAGCAAGAACCGGGACAGCACCAATCAGCCCCAGCATTTT.

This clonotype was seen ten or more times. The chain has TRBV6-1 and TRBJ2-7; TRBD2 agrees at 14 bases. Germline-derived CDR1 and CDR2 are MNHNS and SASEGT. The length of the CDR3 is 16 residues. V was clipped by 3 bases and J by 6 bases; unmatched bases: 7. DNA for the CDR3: TGTGCCAGCAGTGAGACTAGCGGGGGGGCCTTTAGCGAGCAGTACTTC. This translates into CASSETSGGAFSEQYF.